The 8 T cell receptor beta chains given below trace back to one sample, sequenced in a study of blood T cells in healthy people across ages. Next came a second PCR, run for about 6 to 11 cycles, which used a sample-barcoded 5' primer along with a J-beta primer mix. TCRdb passed the 5' RACE reads through MiXCR, listing each CDR3 protein once. The data show fewer than 2,000,000 distinct CDR3 sequences, about two fifths seen once. Sequencing was performed on blood. The receptor source for this set is a human donor in good health.

This chain uses TRBV7-2 with TRBJ2-1; TRBD2 matches at 7 bases. The CDR3 spans 13 residues. Germline V gene lookup returns CDR1 SGHTA and CDR2 FQGNSA. Trimming cost V 5 bases and J 8 bases; bases outside gene matches: 6. The DNA of the CDR3 is TGTGCCAGCAGCAGAGGGAGGGAGGATGAGCAGTTCTTC. Amino acids: CASSRGREDEQFF.

This clonotype turned up a few times. V gene TRBV10-3 combines with J gene TRBJ2-5; D unclear. The CDR3 runs 14 residues. V lost 3 bases and J lost 5, with 13 bases in between. CDR1 is ENHRY, CDR2 SYGVKD, per germline. CDR3: CAISDTGLGETQYF. Written as DNA, the CDR3 is TGTGCCATCAGTGACACGGGTCTGGGGGAGACCCAGTACTTC.

V gene TRBV4-3 combines with J gene TRBJ2-7; 7 nucleotides line up with TRBD1. This CDR3 has 17 amino acids. The junction had 14 bases not matched to a gene; V was cut back by 1 base and J by 5 bases. Germline-derived CDR1 and CDR2 are LGHNA and YSLEER. The CDR3 DNA sequence: TGCGCCAGCAGCCAAGGTTGGGGCAGGACAGGATTCGACGAGCAGTACTTC. Translation: CASSQGWGRTGFDEQYF.

The gene calls are TRBV5-1 and TRBJ1-2; TRBD1 matches at 10 bases. The CDR3 extends over 17 amino acids. The ends lost 6 bases at V and 0 bases at J; junction bases unmatched: 11. CDR1 is SGHRS and CDR2 is YFSETQ in the germline V gene. For the CDR3, the DNA is TGCGCCAGCAACCCGGGAGCCGGGACAGGGGCTAACTATGGCTACACCTTC. Amino acids: CASNPGAGTGANYGYTF. The full variable domain, completed using reference TRBV5-1 and TRBJ1-2, is KAGVTQTPRYLIKTRGQQVTLSCSPISGHRSVSWYQQTPGQGLQFLFEYFSETQRNKGNFPGRFSGRQFSNSRSEMNVSTLELGDSALYLCASNPGAGTGANYGYTFGSGTRLTVV.

The V call is TRBV10-3, the J call TRBJ1-5, with D hard to call. Trimming shortened V by 5 bases and J by 4 bases, and 12 bases separated the two germline ends. The CDR3 sequence is 14 residues long. CDR1 is ENHRY, CDR2 SYGVKD, per germline. The CDR3 reads CAISKRGVNQPQHF. For the CDR3, the DNA is TGTGCCATCAGTAAACGTGGGGTAAATCAGCCCCAGCATTTT.

This clonotype has just a few counts. In DNA form, the CDR3 reads TGTGCCAGCAGTTTGTGTGGCGAGCAGTACTTC. This sequence encodes CASSLCGEQYF. The V gene is TRBV27, the J gene TRBJ2-7; D unclear. The CDR3 loop spans 11 amino acids. Germline CDR1 and CDR2: MNHEY and SMNVEV (reference sequence). V was cut by 3 bases and J by 6 bases, with 6 bases left in between.

The chain has TRBV19 and TRBJ2-4; 8 nucleotides agree with TRBD2. The J call may be in error: the DNA end matches TRBJ2-7 better. CDR1 and CDR2 (germline): LNHDA, SQIVND (reference sequence). The CDR3 totals 15 residues. The CDR3 DNA reads as TGTGCCAGTAGTATACGGGGGGGGACTTCTTACGAGCAGTACTTC. It specifies CASSIRGGTSYEQYF.

DNA for the CDR3: TGCAGTGCGGATGCGTCCTCGAACTATGGCTACACCTTC. Residues: CSADASSNYGYTF. This chain joins TRBV20-1 and TRBJ1-2; D remains unclear. Germline V CDR1 and CDR2: DFQATT, SNEGSKA (reference sequence). Trimming removed 6 bases from V and 2 bases from J, with 13 bases in between. CDR3 size: 13 residues.